This T cell receptor (beta chain) was captured by sequencing in a study of shared clonotypes between healthy human individuals. Study-wide background: Donors were a couple of women and a few men aged 18 to 49.

Study-wide results and limits: The sharing of around 5% of naive CD4 clonotypes was seen across a handful of donors. Non-shared clonotypes showed lower generation probabilities than clonotypes common to all four donors.

Authors' analysis steps: With immunoSEQ giving junction-only sequences and no quality scores, filtering differed. Assay used: immunoSEQ multiplex PCR; TCRdb lists only in-frame clones, some missing. The V and J calls and the clone size are those of that table, but D and trimming were determined from the DNA. The profile shows some 1 million clones, about 75% of them singletons. As regards this clone: Antigen specificity is unknown.

The receptor's source is a man aged 18-30 years in good health. The sequenced material came from memory CD4+ T cells sorted from blood. Described subset: CD45RA-negative fraction.

The CDR3: CASKGTSGGVTGELFF. The CDR3, as DNA: TGTGCCAGCAAAGGGACTAGCGGGGGAGTCACCGGGGAGCTGTTTTTT. This chain links TRBV2 with TRBJ2-2; the match to TRBD2 covers 14 bases. The germline CDR1 and CDR2 sequences are SNHLY and FYNNEI. The V and J ends lost 7 bases and 4 bases, in that order; junction bases with no gene match: 5. This CDR3 is 16 amino acids long.